Here is one TCR beta chain with its context. The data stem from a study of blood T cell repertoires in COVID-19. Individuals drawn from around 25 US areas were about 18 to 95 years old. Clones were read by immunoSEQ multiplex PCR, and TCRdb kept only the in-frame ones, dropping some. In the table there are over 250,000 clones, roughly nine tenths of which are singletons. Germline values: CDR1 SGHTA, CDR2 FQGNSA. The CDR3 totals 13 residues. Deletions cut 3 bases from V and 6 bases from J, with 10 bases between. The chain uses TRBV7-2 and TRBJ2-3; D is uncertain. The sample was PBMCs or T cells enriched from blood (not recorded which). This receptor was taken from a man aged 60 to 75 who had recovered from COVID-19. CDR3: CASSFGFADTQYF. The CDR3 nucleotides are TGTGCCAGCAGCTTCGGTTTTGCGGATACGCAGTATTTT.